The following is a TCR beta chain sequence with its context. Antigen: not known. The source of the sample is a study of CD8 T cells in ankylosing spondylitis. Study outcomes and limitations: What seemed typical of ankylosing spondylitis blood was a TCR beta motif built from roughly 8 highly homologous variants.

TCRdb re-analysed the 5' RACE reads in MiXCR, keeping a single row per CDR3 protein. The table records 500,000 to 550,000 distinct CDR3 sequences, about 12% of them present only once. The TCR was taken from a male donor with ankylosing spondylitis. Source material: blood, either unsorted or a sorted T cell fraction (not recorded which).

CDR3 in DNA: TGTGCCAGCAGACGTCGGAGCCCTAGCACAGATACGCAGTATTTT. Amino acids: CASRRRSPSTDTQYF. The V gene is TRBV12-3 or TRBV12-4, the J gene TRBJ2-3; D unresolved. V shed 6 bases and J shed 0 bases, with 13 bases lying between them. This CDR3 is built from 15 residues.